A single sample gave rise to the 22 T cell receptor beta chains below, sequenced in a study of cytomegalovirus exposure and HLA in healthy donors. The repertoire was sequenced with immunoSEQ multiplex PCR; TCRdb's copy has only in-frame clones and lacks some. The table includes over 200,000 clones, just over 85% detected once. The material sequenced was PBMCs. Receptors originate from a woman aged 18-29 years in good health and CMV-seronegative.

J is TRBJ2-3 and V is TRBV9, with 10 bases aligning to TRBD1. Trimming at V came to 0 bases and at J to 5 bases, leaving 12 bases not matched to a gene. Germline V gives CDR1 SGDLS, CDR2 YYNGEE. The CDR3 is 18 amino acids. The DNA for the CDR3 is TGTGCCAGCAGCGTAGGGTCTAACTGGGACAGGGGAGTAGATACGCAGTATTTT. This translates into CASSVGSNWDRGVDTQYF. Using reference TRBV9 and TRBJ2-3 for the parts outside the CDR3, the full variable domain is DSGVTQTPKHLITATGQRVTLRCSPRSGDLSVYWYQQSLDQGLQFLIQYYNGEERAKGNILERFSAQQFPDLHSELNLSSLELGDSALYFCASSVGSNWDRGVDTQYFGPGTRLTVL.

V and J are TRBV6-1 and TRBJ1-2; no reliable D call. The CDR3 is made up of 14 amino acids. Germline lookup yields CDR1 MNHNS and CDR2 SASEGT. Deletions cut 8 bases from V and 7 bases from J, with 20 bases between. The CDR3: CASASAGRKRGYTF. CDR3 nucleotides: TGTGCCAGCGCTTCAGCTGGGAGGAAGCGTGGCTACACCTTC.

This chain links TRBV27 with TRBJ1-5; maybe TRBD1 (6 bases). V dropped 1 base and J dropped 2 bases, with 12 bases sitting between them. This CDR3 region has 16 residues. Germline V gene sequence: CDR1 MNHEY, CDR2 SMNVEV (reference sequence). CDR3 bases: TGTGCCAGCAGTTTATTCCCCCCAGGGGGCAATCAGCCCCAGCATTTT. Translating it yields CASSLFPPGGNQPQHF.

This rearrangement joins TRBV19 to TRBJ2-7; the match to TRBD1 covers 12 bases. The germline V gene has CDR1 LNHDA and CDR2 SQIVND (reference sequence). The CDR3 totals 19 residues. V lost 3 bases, J lost 7 bases, and 19 bases stayed unmatched. Written as DNA, the CDR3 is TGTGCCAGTAGTATTGGAAGATCGTCATGGGACAGGGGGCCTAGAGAGCAGTACTTC. Amino acids: CASSIGRSSWDRGPREQYF.

V gene TRBV7-3 combines with J gene TRBJ2-3; 7 nucleotides line up with TRBD2. The CDR3 has 16 amino acids. V was pared by 5 bases and J by 5 bases, with 13 bases of the junction left unmatched. Germline CDR1 reads SGHTA; CDR2 reads FQGTGA. Written as DNA, the CDR3 is TGTGCCAGCAGCCTAGCTGGGGCGGGAGTAGGAGATACGCAGTATTTT. Amino acids: CASSLAGAGVGDTQYF.

The V call is TRBV2, the J call TRBJ2-7; D possibly corresponds to TRBD1 (6 bases). V was cut by 8 bases and J by 4 bases, with 15 bases left in between. This CDR3 region has 13 residues. Germline-derived CDR1 and CDR2 are SNHLY and FYNNEI. In nucleotides, the CDR3 is TGTGCCAGCGCCCCCCAGGGGTTATACGAGCAGTACTTC. Its protein is CASAPQGLYEQYF. Combining the CDR3 with reference TRBV2 and TRBJ2-7 gives the whole variable domain EPEVTQTPSHQVTQMGQEVILRCVPISNHLYFYWYRQILGQKVEFLVSFYNNEISEKSEIFDDQFSVERPDGSNFTLKIRSTKLEDSAMYFCASAPQGLYEQYFGPGTRLTVT.

The genes are TRBV27 and TRBJ1-1; tentative D call: TRBD1 (5 bases). The CDR3 covers 16 residues. Trimming pared 4 bases from V and 3 bases from J, leaving 18 bases between. Germline assignment: CDR1 MNHEY and CDR2 SMNVEV (reference sequence). The CDR3 protein is CASSSPPPGGDTEAFF. The CDR3 nucleotides are TGTGCCAGCAGTTCACCTCCCCCGGGGGGAGACACTGAAGCTTTCTTT.

V gene TRBV5-1 combines with J gene TRBJ2-3, with D tentatively TRBD2 (6 bases). The germline gives CDR1 SGHRS, CDR2 YFSETQ. The CDR3 runs to 15 residues. Trimming pared 7 bases from V and 0 bases from J, leaving 15 bases between. The CDR3 DNA follows: TGCGCCAGCTTGTCTATGGGGGGTAGCACAGATACGCAGTATTTT. Protein sequence: CASLSMGGSTDTQYF.

The chain has TRBV7-2 and TRBJ2-7; 7 nucleotides line up with TRBD2. V shed 4 bases and J 3 bases; nucleotides not matched to a gene: 9. Germline loops: CDR1 SGHTA, CDR2 FQGNSA. The CDR3 contains 15 residues. CDR3 amino acids: CASSSSSGASYEQYF. The CDR3 DNA follows: TGTGCCAGCAGCTCGTCTAGCGGAGCGAGCTACGAGCAGTACTTC.

The chain uses TRBV5-1 and TRBJ2-7, with TRBD2 as a possible D gene (6 bases). V shed 4 bases and J shed 12 bases, with 23 bases lying between them. Germline CDR1 and CDR2: SGHRS and YFSETQ. The CDR3 is 14 amino acids. CDR3 sequence: CASSGRTGGSSLYF. CDR3 nucleotides: TGCGCCAGCAGCGGCAGGACCGGGGGATCAAGCCTGTACTTC.

The chain links TRBV6-1 to TRBJ2-7; a weak D match, TRBD2 (5 bases). CDR1 and CDR2 (germline): MNHNS, SASEGT. V lost 4 bases to trimming and J lost 5 bases, with 27 bases between them. The CDR3 covers 18 residues. For the CDR3, the DNA is TGTGCCAGCAGTGCCTTCGGGGAGTCTTCGTTGAGGGCGCACGAGCAGTACTTC. Encoded protein: CASSAFGESSLRAHEQYF.

V usage is TRBV7-8 and J usage is TRBJ2-2, with D possibly being TRBD1 (5 bases). The CDR3 totals 14 residues. Looked up from germline, CDR1 is SGHVS and CDR2 is FQNEAQ. The V end lost 3 bases, the J end lost 6 bases, and 11 bases lay between the germline ends. For the CDR3, the DNA is TGTGCCAGCAGCTTCCCCAGGGTTCCCGGGGAGCTGTTTTTT. Translated: CASSFPRVPGELFF.

The chain carries TRBV20-1 and TRBJ1-5; TRBD1 might be the D (5 bases). The V end was cut by 7 bases, the J end by 7 bases, with 11 bases between. Germline CDR1 DFQATT, CDR2 SNEGSKA (reference sequence). This CDR3 has 11 residues. The CDR3 coding sequence is TGCAGTGTCGGGGGGGAACAGCCCCAGCATTTT. Its translation is CSVGGEQPQHF.

The chain has TRBV18 and TRBJ2-4, with D possibly TRBD1 on 6 matching bases. From germline, CDR1 is KGHSH and CDR2 LQKENI. The V end was cut by 3 bases, the J end by 0 bases, with 21 bases between. This CDR3 region has 19 residues. CDR3 coding DNA: TGTGCCAGCTCACCTAACAGGGACGACCTCGACATAGCCAAAAACATTCAGTACTTC. Amino acids: CASSPNRDDLDIAKNIQYF.

This chain links TRBV2 with TRBJ2-3; weak D call: TRBD2 (6 bases). CDR3 length: 16 residues. CDR1 SNHLY and CDR2 FYNNEI come from the germline V gene. V was pared by 1 base and J by 5 bases, with 16 bases between. This chain's CDR3 is CASSEDAEGSGDTQYF. CDR3 in DNA: TGTGCCAGCAGTGAAGACGCGGAGGGGTCGGGAGATACGCAGTATTTT.

The chain carries TRBV19 and TRBJ1-2; TRBD1 agrees at 7 bases. Losses at the gene ends were 2 bases for V and 4 bases for J; bases not matched to a gene: 13. Per germline, CDR1 LNHDA and CDR2 SQIVND (reference sequence). CDR3 size: 17 residues. In DNA form, the CDR3 reads TGTGCCAGTAGTATAACCCCGAGGGACAGACCTACCTATGGCTACACCTTC. This gives the protein CASSITPRDRPTYGYTF.

The rearrangement links TRBV27 to TRBJ2-7; D may be TRBD1 (5 bases). Germline V CDR1 and CDR2: MNHEY, SMNVEV (reference sequence). Trimming took 4 bases from V and 0 from J, leaving 7 bases between them. The CDR3 extends over 13 amino acids. The CDR3 sequence is CASSYRTSYEQYF. The CDR3 nucleotides read TGTGCCAGCAGTTACAGGACCTCCTACGAGCAGTACTTC.

The CDR3 DNA follows: TGTGCTAGTGGTCCGTCGGACAGGGAAGAGACCCAGTACTTC. It encodes CASGPSDREETQYF. The chain joins TRBV12-5 to TRBJ2-5; 8 nucleotides align to TRBD1. Unmatched junction bases numbered 5, after V lost 5 bases and J lost 3 bases. The CDR3 contains 14 residues. Germline CDR1 and CDR2: LGHNT and FRNRAP.

The CDR3, as DNA: TGTGCCAGCAGTCCGGGACAGGGTACCAATGAGCAGTTCTTC. It specifies CASSPGQGTNEQFF. This chain joins TRBV28 and TRBJ2-1, with 9 bases that match TRBD1. This CDR3 is built from 14 residues. The trim removed 5 bases at V and 6 bases at J, leaving 5 bases unmatched. Germline V CDR1 and CDR2: MDHEN, SYDVKM.

V gene TRBV19 combines with J gene TRBJ2-5; 10 bases are shared with TRBD2. The CDR3 contains 18 residues. V lost 7 bases, J lost 4 bases, and 18 bases stayed unmatched. Per the germline V gene, CDR1 is LNHDA and CDR2 is SQIVND (reference sequence). CDR3 sequence: CASNSRALSGRAPETQYF. Here the CDR3 DNA reads TGTGCCAGTAATAGTAGGGCGTTAAGCGGGAGGGCCCCAGAGACCCAGTACTTC.

The chain joins TRBV4-3 to TRBJ2-7, with D perhaps TRBD2 (6 bases). CDR1 is LGHNA and CDR2 is YSLEER in the germline V gene. The ends were cut back, 0 bases at V and 4 bases at J, with 10 bases in the middle. CDR3 length: 14 amino acids. The CDR3, as DNA: TGCGCCAGCAGCCAAGATAGCGGTCCTTACGAGCAGTACTTC. Translating gives CASSQDSGPYEQYF.

The chain carries TRBV5-4 and TRBJ1-2; D uncertain. The V gene lost 3 bases and the J gene lost 0 bases, with 6 bases spanning the gap. The CDR3 is made up of 13 amino acids. CDR1 SGHNT and CDR2 YYREEE come from the germline V gene (reference sequence). CDR3 nucleotides: TGTGCCAGCAGCTACGGGGCTAACTATGGCTACACCTTC. It specifies CASSYGANYGYTF.